The present entry profiles one T cell receptor beta chain with its context. These data belong to a study of blood T cell repertoires in COVID-19. On the study more broadly: The origin of the acute and convalescent COVID-19 samples was the United States, Italy and Spain.

V was clipped by 4 bases and J by 4 bases; unmatched bases: 9. Germline CDR1 KGHDR, CDR2 SFDVKD. This CDR3 region has 18 residues. Per the original methods: Using reference gene primer amplification, nucleated cell counts were estimated. Repertoires were generated with immunoSEQ multiplex PCR, while TCRdb's copy carries only in-frame clones and drops some. V and J calls and clone size are as listed in that table; D and trimming were resolved from the DNA. Among over 150,000 clones, approximately 80% were seen once, and the ten largest hold roughly 2.9%. The source of this sequence is a woman aged 60 to 75 with acute or convalescent COVID-19. The V call is TRBV24-1, the J call TRBJ2-5, with 15 bases that match TRBD2. Sequences were obtained from peripheral blood. This CDR3 reads CATSEGLAGGPGRETQYF. CDR3 nucleotides: TGTGCCACCAGTGAAGGACTAGCGGGGGGGCCGGGTCGAGAGACCCAGTACTTC.